The 24 T cell receptor beta chains below were found in one sample sequenced in a study of CD8 T cells in Susac syndrome. Random hexamers were used to reverse transcribe the RNA input (roughly 0.5 to 1 ug). One entry per CDR3 protein, called by TCRdb with MiXCR from the immunoSEQ multiplex PCR reads. The data show 200,000 to 250,000 distinct CDR3 sequences, just under 95% seen once. The specimen was CD4+ T cells from PBMCs. These receptors all come from a human donor with multiple sclerosis.

This clonotype was detected a few times. This chain connects TRBV25-1 to TRBJ1-2; D gene unclear. This CDR3 region has 13 residues. The germline V and J ends were trimmed by 5 bases and 2 bases, with 9 bases remaining between them. Germline V lookup: CDR1 MGHDK, CDR2 SYGVNS. The CDR3 is CASSQTANYGYTF. The CDR3 DNA reads as TGTGCCAGCAGTCAGACGGCCAACTATGGCTACACCTTC.

This clonotype has only one observation. The chain links TRBV5-6 to TRBJ2-1, with 9 bases that match TRBD1. CDR3 length: 15 amino acids. The V and J ends lost 3 bases and 4 bases, in that order; junction bases with no gene match: 5. CDR1 is SGHDT and CDR2 is YYEEEE in the germline V gene. CDR3 in amino acids: CASSSGTGSYNEQFF. DNA of the CDR3: TGTGCCAGCAGCTCCGGGACAGGGAGTTACAATGAGCAGTTCTTC.

The V call is TRBV12-3 or TRBV12-4, the J call TRBJ1-5, with 9 positions matching TRBD1. Trimming took 6 bases from V and 9 from J; bases not matched to a gene: 9. The CDR3 is made up of 14 amino acids. DNA for the CDR3: TGTGCCAGCAGCGAAGGGACAGGGACGGGGCCCCAGCATTTT. Protein product: CASSEGTGTGPQHF.

The chain employs TRBV6-5 and TRBJ1-2; a possible D gene is TRBD1 (6 bases). The germline V gene encodes CDR1 MNHEY and CDR2 SVGAGI. This CDR3 is 13 amino acids long. V dropped 5 bases and J dropped 6 bases, with 13 bases sitting between them. CDR3 in DNA: TGTGCCAGCAGTCGACAGGTGCTCCATGGCTACACCTTC. Its translation is CASSRQVLHGYTF.

The rearrangement joins TRBV27 to TRBJ2-6; D gene uncertain. The CDR3 has 15 amino acids. The germline V gene encodes CDR1 MNHEY and CDR2 SMNVEV (reference sequence). V was pared by 5 bases and J by 0 bases, with 8 bases between. CDR3 residues: CASSQLSSGANVLTF. The CDR3 nucleotides read TGTGCCAGCAGTCAATTGAGCTCTGGGGCCAACGTCCTGACTTTC.

The chain joins TRBV30 to TRBJ1-6; 9 bases are shared with TRBD1. Germline trimming cut 0 bases from V and 10 bases from J; bases unmatched to any gene: 4. CDR1 is GTSNPN and CDR2 is SVGIG in the germline V gene (reference sequence). CDR3 length: 14 amino acids. CDR3 DNA: TGTGCCTGGAGTGTCCGGGACAGGGACTCACCCCTCCACTTT. Its translation: CAWSVRDRDSPLHF. Together with reference TRBV30 and TRBJ1-6, the CDR3 gives the full variable domain: SQTIHQWPATLVQPVGSPLSLECTVEGTSNPNLYWYRQAAGRGLQLLFYSVGIGQISSEVPQNLSASRPQDRQFILSSKKLLLSDSGFYLCAWSVRDRDSPLHFGNGTRLTVT.

The V and J genes are TRBV29-1 and TRBJ1-1; perhaps TRBD1 as D (6 bases). The CDR3 length is 13 residues. Trimming cost V 7 bases and J 1 base, with 13 bases left between them. Germline CDR1 and CDR2: SQVTM and ANQGSEA. CDR3 DNA: TGCAGCGCAAGTAGGACAGAGAACACTGAAGCTTTCTTT. Translating it yields CSASRTENTEAFF. The entire variable domain, with the rest obtained from reference TRBV29-1 and TRBJ1-1, is as follows: SAVISQKPSRDICQRGTSLTIQCQVDSQVTMMFWYRQQPGQSLTLIATANQGSEATYESGFVIDKFPISRPNLTFSTLTVSNMSPEDSSIYLCSASRTENTEAFFGQGTRLTVV.

The rearrangement links TRBV21-1 to TRBJ1-5; the table's D call TRBD1 went unverified against the DNA. TRBV21-1 is a documented pseudogene. This CDR3 region has 16 residues. Written as DNA, the CDR3 is TGTGCCAGCAGCAAAGTAGGAGACGGCCCCCGTTTACCCCAGCATTTT. Residues: CASSKVGDGPRLPQHF.

This clonotype was detected only once. The rearrangement uses TRBV30 and TRBJ1-2; no clear D. Germline lookup yields CDR1 GTSNPN and CDR2 SVGIG (reference sequence). This CDR3 comprises 14 residues. V lost 2 bases and J 7 bases, leaving 17 bases between the germline ends. The CDR3 nucleotides are TGTGCCTGGAGTTCGACTACACAATCTCGTGGCTACACCTTC. Residues: CAWSSTTQSRGYTF. Together with reference TRBV30 and TRBJ1-2, the CDR3 gives the full variable domain: SQTIHQWPATLVQPVGSPLSLECTVEGTSNPNLYWYRQAAGRGLQLLFYSVGIGQISSEVPQNLSASRPQDRQFILSSKKLLLSDSGFYLCAWSSTTQSRGYTFGSGTRLTVV.

The V call is TRBV30, the J call TRBJ1-1; D call uncertain. CDR3 length: 13 residues. V lost 4 bases to trimming and J lost 2 bases, with 11 bases between them. Germline loops: CDR1 GTSNPN, CDR2 SVGIG (reference sequence). CDR3 loop: CAWTAQPNTEAFF. The CDR3 nucleotides read TGTGCCTGGACCGCTCAGCCAAACACTGAAGCTTTCTTT.

V and J are TRBV20-1 and TRBJ2-1; TRBD1 might be the D (6 bases). Trimming removed 6 bases at V and 5 bases at J, with 11 bases between. The CDR3 loop spans 12 amino acids. Germline values: CDR1 DFQATT, CDR2 SNEGSKA (reference sequence). The DNA for the CDR3 is TGCAGTGCGGGGACATATAACAATGAGCAGTTCTTC. Translated, it gives CSAGTYNNEQFF.

The CDR3 coding sequence is TGTGCCAGCAGCGTAGAAGTTCCTGGGGCCAACGTCCTGACTTTC. Translation gives CASSVEVPGANVLTF. The rearrangement joins TRBV9 to TRBJ2-6; D gene unclear. V dropped 0 bases and J dropped 2 bases, with 6 bases sitting between them. Germline loops: CDR1 SGDLS, CDR2 YYNGEE. This CDR3 comprises 15 residues.

The gene calls are TRBV11-1 and TRBJ2-3; 7 bases map to TRBD1. The CDR3 has 15 amino acids. Trimming cost V 0 bases and J 6 bases; bases outside gene matches: 6. The germline V gene encodes CDR1 SGHAT and CDR2 FQDESV (reference sequence). As DNA, the CDR3 is TGTGCCAGCAGCTTAGCGAGTACAGGGGATGATACGCAGTATTTT. Translation: CASSLASTGDDTQYF. Based on the CDR3 plus reference TRBV11-1 and TRBJ2-3, the full variable domain is EAEVAQSPRYKITEKSQAVAFWCDPISGHATLYWYRQILGQGPELLVQFQDESVVDDSQLPKDRFSAERLKGVDSTLKIQPAELGDSAMYLCASSLASTGDDTQYFGPGTRLTVL.

The chain uses TRBV20-1 and TRBJ1-5, with unresolved D. V lost 1 base and J 5 bases, leaving 6 bases between the germline ends. Germline loops: CDR1 DFQATT, CDR2 SNEGSKA (reference sequence). The CDR3 is made up of 12 amino acids. Here the CDR3 DNA reads TGCAGTGCTAGAGGGGATGATCAGCCCCAGCATTTT. This gives the protein CSARGDDQPQHF.

A single count supports this clonotype. This chain uses TRBV29-1 with TRBJ2-1; D possibly matches TRBD1 or TRBD2 (6 bases each). The CDR3 runs 11 residues. The V and J ends lost 3 bases and 11 bases respectively, with 11 bases between them. The germline V gene has CDR1 SQVTM and CDR2 ANQGSEA. Written as DNA, the CDR3 is TGCAGCGTTGATAGCGGACAGAAGCAGTTCTTC. The encoded protein is CSVDSGQKQFF.

The CDR3 region is CSAPGGFHEQYF. In DNA, the CDR3 is TGCAGTGCTCCAGGGGGATTCCACGAGCAGTACTTC. The V gene is TRBV20-1, the J gene TRBJ2-7; 7 bases line up with TRBD1. V was pared by 5 bases and J by 5 bases, with 6 bases of the junction left unmatched. This CDR3 has 12 residues. Germline V gene lookup returns CDR1 DFQATT and CDR2 SNEGSKA (reference sequence).

This chain joins TRBV9 and TRBJ2-3; D might be TRBD2 (7 bases). There are 16 residues in the CDR3. Per germline, CDR1 SGDLS and CDR2 YYNGEE. Between the trimmed V and J ends, which lost 0 bases and 3 bases, there was a span of 14 bases. The CDR3 DNA reads TGTGCCAGCAGCGTAGGCGGGGGCGACTCAACAGATACGCAGTATTTT. Protein product: CASSVGGGDSTDTQYF.

The chain links TRBV29-1 to TRBJ1-1; D gene uncertain. CDR3 length: 12 residues. Germline-derived CDR1 and CDR2 are SQVTM and ANQGSEA. With 5 bases removed from V and 2 bases from J, the gap between germline ends came to 9 bases. The CDR3 nucleotides read TGCAGCGTTCGGCAGACAAACACTGAAGCTTTCTTT. Translation gives CSVRQTNTEAFF.

The chain carries TRBV9 and TRBJ1-4, with 7 bases fitting TRBD1. Germline CDR1 and CDR2: SGDLS and YYNGEE. The CDR3 covers 15 residues. V shed 4 bases, J shed 4 bases, and the junction held 7 bases outside the gene matches. The CDR3 spells CASSPGQEINEKLFF. As DNA, the CDR3 is TGTGCCAGCAGCCCCGGACAGGAGATTAATGAAAAACTGTTTTTT.

This chain links TRBV24-1 with TRBJ2-1; perhaps TRBD1 as D (5 bases). Germline V CDR1 and CDR2: KGHDR, SFDVKD. CDR3 length: 17 amino acids. The V and J ends lost 5 bases and 0 bases respectively, with 16 bases between them. The chain's CDR3 is CATSVLLGRFSYNEQFF. The CDR3 region has the DNA TGTGCCACCAGTGTCCTATTGGGGCGGTTCTCCTACAATGAGCAGTTCTTC.

The table lists this clonotype with a count of one. The gene calls are TRBV29-1 and TRBJ1-2; tentatively, D is TRBD1 (5 bases). Trimming removed 4 bases at V and 3 bases at J, with 21 bases between. Germline V CDR1 and CDR2: SQVTM, ANQGSEA. The CDR3 is 16 amino acids. The CDR3 loop reads CSVGAGNPEGYYGYTF. DNA of the CDR3: TGCAGCGTTGGGGCCGGGAACCCGGAGGGGTACTATGGCTACACCTTC.

For this clonotype: No conserved phenylalanine or tryptophan ends this CDR3, so it is likely a read error. The limits of the CDR3 on the DNA are not certain, so only TCRdb's listed CDR3 is given. The V and J genes are TRBV11-1 and TRBJ1-1; TRBD1 reflects the table's D call only, with no check against the DNA. Counting both end residues, the CDR3 totals 11 amino acids. Germline V CDR1 and CDR2: SGHAT, FQDESV (reference sequence). CDR3 sequence: CASSSWDSPRL.

In its sample, this clonotype was seen once. The V gene is TRBV3-1, the J gene TRBJ1-1; D is unresolved. V was cut by 1 base and J by 4 bases, with 7 bases left in between. CDR1 is LGHDT and CDR2 is YNNKEL in the germline V gene (reference sequence). This CDR3 contains 13 residues. The CDR3 bases are TGTGCCAGCAGCCAAGGGACTGGCACTGAAGCTTTCTTT. Its protein product is CASSQGTGTEAFF. Full variable domain (rest looked up from reference TRBV3-1 and TRBJ1-1): DTAVSQTPKYLVTQMGNDKSIKCEQNLGHDTMYWYKQDSKKFLKIMFSYNNKELIINETVPNRFSPKSPDKAHLNLHINSLELGDSAVYFCASSQGTGTEAFFGQGTRLTVV.

V gene TRBV4-1 combines with J gene TRBJ2-2; TRBD1 might be the D (6 bases). The germline V gene has CDR1 MGHRA and CDR2 YSYEKL. This CDR3 contains 17 residues. V lost 2 bases, J lost 5 bases, and 18 bases lay in between. For the CDR3, the DNA is TGCGCCAGCAGCCAACCCCTGAGGGGGAGACAAACCGGGGAGCTGTTTTTT. Its protein is CASSQPLRGRQTGELFF.